Sequencing of this TCR beta chain was carried out in a study of T cell responses to AZD1222 COVID-19 vaccine. Overall study: Pooling was applied to second doses at about 4 or about 12 weeks. Findings and limits, study-wide: In a largely white British group with more females than males, clonal diversity was possibly underestimated. It was only a handful of AZD1222 recipients who were seropositive at baseline. Every sample of the repertoires postdated the peak T cell response.

Using immunoSEQ multiplex PCR, the repertoire was profiled, and TCRdb retains in-frame clones only, with some absent. Seen here are some 110,000 clones, about 90% observed once, and the top ten hold approximately 4.7%. V shed 6 bases and J shed 7 bases, with 15 bases lying between them. CDR3 length: 13 amino acids. CDR1 and CDR2 (germline): MNHEY, SVGAGI. A note on this clone: Its antigen is undetermined.

The V call is TRBV6-5, the J call TRBJ2-5; TRBD2 is a possible D gene (5 bases). The TCR sequence derives from an adult in good health. The sequences come from peripheral blood, collected on day 0 of AZD1222 vaccination. The CDR3 region has the DNA TGTGCCAGCAGCTTAGCGCTAGAGGGGACCCAGTACTTC. This encodes CASSLALEGTQYF.